Following are 32 T cell receptor beta chains from one sample sequenced in a study of identical twins. TCRdb re-analysed the 5' RACE reads in MiXCR, keeping a single row per CDR3 protein. The sample includes about 430,000 distinct CDR3 sequences, approximately 17% of them seen just once. The sample comprised naive T cells sorted from blood. These receptors originate from a man aged 50 or older in good health.

This clonotype was seen a handful of times. The chain combines TRBV11-2 with TRBJ2-7, with TRBD1 matching 11 bases. Germline CDR1 and CDR2: SGHAT and FQNNGV. The V segment lost 6 bases and the J segment 3 bases; nucleotides outside the gene matches: 7. The CDR3 loop spans 15 amino acids. The CDR3 loop is CASRIPGTGGYEQYF. In DNA form, the CDR3 reads TGTGCCAGCAGAATCCCTGGGACAGGGGGCTACGAGCAGTACTTC.

The J gene is TRBJ1-1, the V gene TRBV18; maybe TRBD1 (5 bases). Trimming shortened V by 1 base and J by 8 bases, and 11 bases separated the two germline ends. This CDR3 comprises 13 residues. The V gene's germline CDR1 is KGHSH and CDR2 LQKENI. The CDR3 nucleotides are TGTGCCAGCTCACCACGGGACGGCCTAGAAGCTTTCTTT. The encoded protein is CASSPRDGLEAFF. The full variable domain, its missing parts supplied by reference TRBV18 and TRBJ1-1, is NAGVMQNPRHLVRRRGQEARLRCSPMKGHSHVYWYRQLPEEGLKFMVYLQKENIIDESGMPKERFSAEFPKEGPSILRIQQVVRGDSAAYFCASSPRDGLEAFFGQGTRLTVV.

This clonotype came up once. The chain employs TRBV28 and TRBJ1-6; possible D gene TRBD1, 5 bases. The CDR3 is 15 amino acids. V lost 3 bases and J 7 bases, leaving 13 bases between the germline ends. CDR1 and CDR2 from the germline V gene are MDHEN and SYDVKM. CDR3 bases: TGTGCCAGCAGTTTTGGGGGGGAAGTGAATTCACCCCTCCACTTT. Its translation: CASSFGGEVNSPLHF.

This clonotype was seen a handful of times. CDR3 nucleotide sequence: TGCAGTGCTACTGCGGGGAATGAGCAGTTCTTC. It encodes CSATAGNEQFF. The genes are TRBV20-1 and TRBJ2-1; D may be TRBD2 (6 bases). CDR1 and CDR2 from the germline V gene are DFQATT and SNEGSKA (reference sequence). The germline V and J ends were trimmed by 4 bases and 7 bases, with 8 bases remaining between them. The CDR3 sequence is 11 residues long.

This clonotype was seen repeatedly, ten times or more. The chain combines TRBV28 with TRBJ2-1; D gene unclear. The CDR3 is 13 amino acids. Germline V CDR1 and CDR2: MDHEN, SYDVKM. Trimming shortened V by 6 bases and J by 7 bases, and 13 bases separated the two germline ends. In nucleotides, the CDR3 is TGTGCCAGCAGCCCTACCGCCGGGAATGAGCAGTTCTTC. As protein: CASSPTAGNEQFF. The whole variable domain, filled in from reference TRBV28 and TRBJ2-1, reads DVKVTQSSRYLVKRTGEKVFLECVQDMDHENMFWYRQDPGLGLRLIYFSYDVKMKEKGDIPEGYSVSREKKERFSLILESASTNQTSMYLCASSPTAGNEQFFGPGTRLTVL.

The chain combines TRBV7-9 with TRBJ2-1; 9 nucleotides match TRBD2. The J segment lost 2 bases and the V segment lost 6 bases, leaving 8 bases of the junction unmatched. This CDR3 has 16 amino acids. Germline CDR1 is SEHNR and CDR2 is FQNEAQ (reference sequence). The CDR3 DNA follows: TGTGCCAGCAGGGGAGTAGCGGGAGTAACCTACAATGAGCAGTTCTTC. It encodes CASRGVAGVTYNEQFF.

This clonotype was found a few times. The V call is TRBV4-1, the J call TRBJ2-1, with D perhaps matching TRBD2 (5 bases). The CDR3 has 15 residues. V dropped 5 bases and J dropped 3 bases, with 14 bases sitting between them. Germline loops: CDR1 MGHRA, CDR2 YSYEKL. CDR3 sequence: CASSTSGVGYNEQFF. For the CDR3, the DNA is TGCGCCAGCAGCACTAGTGGGGTGGGCTACAATGAGCAGTTCTTC.

This clonotype has only a few counts. V is TRBV20-1 and J is TRBJ1-1; D not certain. CDR1 is DFQATT, CDR2 SNEGSKA, per germline (reference sequence). CDR3 length equals 14 residues. Trimming removed 0 bases from V and 4 bases from J, with 12 bases in between. The CDR3 nucleotides are TGCAGTGCTAGAGATGGTTCAGTGGTCACTGAAGCTTTCTTT. Amino acids: CSARDGSVVTEAFF.

The J gene is TRBJ2-2, the V gene TRBV19, with TRBD1 matching 10 bases. V lost 6 bases to trimming and J lost 6 bases; unmatched junction nucleotides: 7. The CDR3 contains 15 residues. Germline CDR1 reads LNHDA; CDR2 reads SQIVND (reference sequence). CDR3 sequence reads: CASRFRDRGAGELFF. CDR3 coding DNA: TGTGCCAGTAGGTTCCGGGACAGGGGCGCCGGGGAGCTGTTTTTT.

With regard to this clonotype: This may be a read error: a much more frequent sequence differs by one nucleotide. The V call is TRBV11-2, the J call TRBJ2-5, with 8 nucleotides matching TRBD2. This CDR3 contains 14 residues. Germline CDR1 and CDR2: SGHAT and FQNNGV. The CDR3 reads CASSPQRGRETQCF. CDR3 nucleotide sequence: TGTGCCAGCAGCCCTCAGCGGGGGAGGGAGACCCAGTGCTTC.

This chain connects TRBV20-1 to TRBJ2-7, with a possible D match to TRBD1 (6 bases). Per germline, CDR1 DFQATT and CDR2 SNEGSKA (reference sequence). The CDR3 loop spans 13 amino acids. Trimming took off 6 bases at V and 0 bases at J, with 12 bases between the two ends. CDR3 nucleotide sequence: TGCAGTGCCCCGCCCAGGGGCTCCTACGAGCAGTACTTC. Protein sequence: CSAPPRGSYEQYF.

The V and J genes are TRBV29-1 and TRBJ2-7; 11 bases match TRBD2. With V trimmed by 4 bases and J by 7 bases, 12 bases remained unmatched. CDR1 and CDR2 from the germline V gene are SQVTM and ANQGSEA. CDR3 size: 15 residues. CDR3 sequence: CSVVPLLAGGGEQYF. The CDR3 coding sequence is TGCAGCGTTGTCCCTTTGTTAGCGGGAGGGGGAGAGCAGTACTTC.

The chain employs TRBV29-1 and TRBJ2-2; D is perhaps TRBD2 (6 bases). The CDR3 runs to 11 residues. Germline V gene data show CDR1 as SQVTM and CDR2 as ANQGSEA. Trimming stripped 3 bases from V and 7 bases from J, with 6 bases between. CDR3 in DNA: TGCAGCGTTGACGGGGGCGGGGAGCTGTTTTTT. Translated: CSVDGGGELFF.

V usage is TRBV12-3 or TRBV12-4 and J usage is TRBJ1-6, with a tentative D call TRBD1 (6 bases). Trimming cost V 5 bases and J 6 bases, with 14 bases left between them. CDR3 length: 15 residues. CDR3 in amino acids: CASSRGGTINSPLHF. The CDR3 DNA reads as TGTGCCAGCAGTCGAGGGGGAACTATTAATTCACCCCTCCACTTT.

This clonotype was seen ten or more times. The chain couples TRBV6-2 or TRBV6-3 to TRBJ2-1; weak D call: TRBD1 (6 bases). CDR1 and CDR2 from the germline V gene are MNHEY and SVGEGT. This CDR3 region has 16 residues. The V end was cut by 0 bases, the J end by 5 bases, with 14 bases between. The CDR3 reads CASSYSSSGQNNEQFF. The CDR3 nucleotides read TGTGCCAGCAGTTACTCGAGTTCGGGACAAAACAATGAGCAGTTCTTC.

The J gene is TRBJ1-2, the V gene TRBV20-1; D gene unclear. V dropped 1 base and J dropped 7 bases, with 10 bases sitting between them. The CDR3 has 12 amino acids. Germline assignment: CDR1 DFQATT and CDR2 SNEGSKA (reference sequence). The CDR3 loop is CSARGSSRGYTF. The CDR3 coding sequence is TGCAGTGCTAGAGGATCTTCCCGTGGCTACACCTTC.

Concerning this clonotype itself: A much bigger clone sits one base away, suggesting this may be a read error. The chain carries TRBV19 and TRBJ1-5; D is ambiguous. V lost 5 bases and J lost 4, with 12 bases in between. The CDR3 is 14 residues long. Germline V gene sequence: CDR1 LNHDA, CDR2 SQIVND (reference sequence). CDR3 bases: TGTGCCAGTAGTGTCCTCGCCAAAAATCAGCCCCAGCATTTT. It encodes CASSVLAKNQPQHF.

This clonotype turned up a few times. The rearrangement links TRBV20-1 to TRBJ2-1, with TRBD2 matching over 10 bases. The CDR3 is 14 amino acids. Germline CDR1 is DFQATT and CDR2 is SNEGSKA (reference sequence). After removal of 5 bases from V and 8 bases from J, the junction contained 9 bases not matched to a gene. Here the CDR3 reads CSAWLAGVPHEQFF. For the CDR3, the DNA is TGCAGTGCTTGGCTAGCGGGAGTGCCTCATGAGCAGTTCTTC.

V gene TRBV2 combines with J gene TRBJ2-1, with D perhaps TRBD2 (5 bases). V lost 6 bases and J lost 4, with 25 bases in between. This CDR3 comprises 18 residues. Germline V gives CDR1 SNHLY, CDR2 FYNNEI. The CDR3 protein is CASRYTSRGEQDYNEQFF. In nucleotides, the CDR3 is TGTGCCAGCAGATACACATCCCGTGGGGAGCAGGATTACAATGAGCAGTTCTTC.

CDR3 bases: TGTGCCAGCATCCCTCGGACAGCCCCTGAAGCTTTCTTT. This translates into CASIPRTAPEAFF. The chain has TRBV28 and TRBJ1-1, with a tentative D call TRBD1 (6 bases). The V end lost 7 bases, the J end lost 6 bases, and 15 bases lay between the germline ends. Germline V gives CDR1 MDHEN, CDR2 SYDVKM. The CDR3 length is 13 residues. The full variable domain, with the rest looked up from reference TRBV28 and TRBJ1-1, is DVKVTQSSRYLVKRTGEKVFLECVQDMDHENMFWYRQDPGLGLRLIYFSYDVKMKEKGDIPEGYSVSREKKERFSLILESASTNQTSMYLCASIPRTAPEAFFGQGTRLTVV.

This clonotype was counted a few times. The chain recombines TRBV5-1 with TRBJ1-1; a weak D match, TRBD1 (6 bases). This CDR3 is 14 amino acids long. The germline V and J ends were trimmed by 1 base and 3 bases, with 10 bases remaining between them. The germline V gene encodes CDR1 SGHRS and CDR2 YFSETQ. CDR3 in amino acids: CASSLWAGDTEAFF. CDR3 nucleotide sequence: TGCGCCAGCAGCTTGTGGGCAGGGGACACTGAAGCTTTCTTT.

This clonotype was seen more than once but under ten times. The CDR3 coding sequence is TGCAGTGCAAGCCAGAAGGGGGTGGACATTCAGTACTTC. The encoded protein is CSASQKGVDIQYF. V and J are TRBV20-1 and TRBJ2-4; tentatively, D is TRBD1 (6 bases). Per the germline V gene, CDR1 is DFQATT and CDR2 is SNEGSKA (reference sequence). The CDR3 spans 13 residues. Trimming shortened V by 6 bases and J by 8 bases, and 17 bases separated the two germline ends.

This clonotype was observed a handful of times. The chain is built from TRBV7-9 and TRBJ2-3; possible D gene TRBD1, 5 bases. Looked up from germline, CDR1 is SEHNR and CDR2 is FQNEAQ (reference sequence). This CDR3 has 16 amino acids. V shed 2 bases and J shed 2 bases, with 14 bases lying between them. CDR3 in amino acids: CASSLRQTSVTDTQYF. The CDR3 DNA is TGTGCCAGCAGCTTACGACAGACGTCTGTCACAGATACGCAGTATTTT.

This chain connects TRBV20-1 to TRBJ2-7, with 9 bases matching TRBD2. Per the germline V gene, CDR1 is DFQATT and CDR2 is SNEGSKA (reference sequence). V dropped 6 bases and J dropped 5; count of bases not matched to a gene: 14. The CDR3 sequence is 15 residues long. The CDR3 is CSAPPLAGGPNEQYF. CDR3 nucleotides: TGCAGTGCCCCCCCATTGGCGGGGGGGCCCAACGAGCAGTACTTC.

This clonotype was counted between two and nine times. This chain joins TRBV4-3 and TRBJ2-5, with 7 positions matching TRBD1. Germline lookup yields CDR1 LGHNA and CDR2 YSLEER. The CDR3 is made up of 15 amino acids. V was clipped by 0 bases and J by 4 bases; unmatched bases: 5. The CDR3 DNA is TGCGCCAGCAGCCAAGATCTGACAGGGCTAGAGACCCAGTACTTC. Amino acids: CASSQDLTGLETQYF.

This chain joins TRBV11-2 and TRBJ2-7; D is unclear. Germline-derived CDR1 and CDR2 are SGHAT and FQNNGV. The CDR3 covers 15 residues. The germline V and J ends were trimmed by 1 base and 3 bases, with 13 bases remaining between them. This CDR3 is CASSLVAPAFYEQYF. CDR3 nucleotides: TGTGCCAGCAGCTTAGTTGCCCCGGCGTTCTACGAGCAGTACTTC.

This clonotype was observed once. One base away lies a much larger clone, so this may be a sequencing read error. The chain employs TRBV6-2 or TRBV6-3 and TRBJ2-6, with a weak D call TRBD1 (5 bases). The CDR3 is 14 amino acids. Germline V CDR1 and CDR2: MNHEY, SVGEGT. The CDR3 spells CASSWTGGANVLPF. Written as DNA, the CDR3 is TGTGCCAGCAGTTGGACGGGTGGGGCCAACGTCCTGCCTTTC.

This chain joins TRBV20-1 and TRBJ2-2, with D tentatively TRBD1 or TRBD2 (5 bases each). This CDR3 spans 14 amino acids. CDR1 is DFQATT and CDR2 is SNEGSKA in the germline V gene (reference sequence). V gave up 2 bases and J gave up 3 bases, with 10 bases separating them. CDR3 nucleotide sequence: TGCAGTGCTAGACGGGGACCACACACCGGGGAGCTGTTTTTT. Encoded protein: CSARRGPHTGELFF.

V usage is TRBV18 and J usage is TRBJ2-7; D gene ambiguous. The V gene's germline CDR1 is KGHSH and CDR2 LQKENI. This CDR3 is 13 amino acids long. The V end was cut by 6 bases, the J end by 6 bases, with 15 bases between. CDR3 residues: CASSPGRLGEQYF. CDR3 in DNA: TGTGCCAGCTCGCCAGGACGCCTGGGCGAGCAGTACTTC.

This clonotype showed up just a few times. The DNA of the CDR3 is TGCAGTGCTAGAGATGGGTACAGGCCCTACGAGCAGTACTTC. This sequence encodes CSARDGYRPYEQYF. V is TRBV20-1 and J is TRBJ2-7; tentative D call: TRBD1 (5 bases). Per the germline V gene, CDR1 is DFQATT and CDR2 is SNEGSKA (reference sequence). Trimming removed 0 bases from V and 2 bases from J, with 11 bases in between. CDR3 length: 14 residues.

The rearrangement uses TRBV29-1 and TRBJ2-7; 9 bases are a match to TRBD2. V lost 6 bases and J lost 4; bases outside the gene matches: 13. There are 15 residues in the CDR3. Per germline, CDR1 SQVTM and CDR2 ANQGSEA. CDR3 in DNA: TGCAGCGTCAACCTCTTCGGCGGGGGGGAGTACGAGCAGTACTTC. Residues: CSVNLFGGGEYEQYF.

This clonotype was counted ten times or more. The chain combines TRBV7-2 with TRBJ2-1; D call uncertain. V lost 5 bases and J lost 8, with 7 bases in between. This CDR3 comprises 11 residues. The germline gives CDR1 SGHTA, CDR2 FQGNSA. The CDR3 is CASSLFDEQFF. The CDR3 DNA reads as TGTGCCAGCAGCCTCTTTGATGAGCAGTTCTTC.